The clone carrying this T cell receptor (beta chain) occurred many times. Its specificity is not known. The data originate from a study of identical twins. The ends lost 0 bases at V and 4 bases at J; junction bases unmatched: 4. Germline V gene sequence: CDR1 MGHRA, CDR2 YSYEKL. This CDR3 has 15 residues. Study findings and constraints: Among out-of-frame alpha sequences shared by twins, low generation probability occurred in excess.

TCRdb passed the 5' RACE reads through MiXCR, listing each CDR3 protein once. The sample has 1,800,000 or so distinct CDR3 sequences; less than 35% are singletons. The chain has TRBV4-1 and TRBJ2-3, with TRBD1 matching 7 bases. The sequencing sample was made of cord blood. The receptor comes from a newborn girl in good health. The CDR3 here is CASSQDRGGADTQYF. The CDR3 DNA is TGCGCCAGCAGCCAAGATAGAGGGGGCGCAGATACGCAGTATTTT.